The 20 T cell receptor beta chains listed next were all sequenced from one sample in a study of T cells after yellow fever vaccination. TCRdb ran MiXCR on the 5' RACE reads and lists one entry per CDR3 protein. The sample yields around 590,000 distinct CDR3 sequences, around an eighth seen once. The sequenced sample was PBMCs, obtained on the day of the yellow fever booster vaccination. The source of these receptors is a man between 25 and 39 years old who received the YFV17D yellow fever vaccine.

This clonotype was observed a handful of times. The CDR3 sequence is CASSPLREQETQYF. The CDR3 DNA reads as TGTGCCAGCAGTCCCTTGAGGGAACAAGAGACCCAGTACTTC. V is TRBV25-1 and J is TRBJ2-5; a weak D match, TRBD2 (5 bases). In germline, CDR1 is MGHDK, CDR2 SYGVNS. V lost 5 bases, J lost 2 bases, and 12 bases lay in between. The CDR3 loop spans 14 amino acids.

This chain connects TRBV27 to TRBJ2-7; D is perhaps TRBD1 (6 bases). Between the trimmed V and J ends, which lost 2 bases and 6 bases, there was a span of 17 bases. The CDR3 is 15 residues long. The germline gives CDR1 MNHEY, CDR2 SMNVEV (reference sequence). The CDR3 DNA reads TGTGCCAGCAGTTTAGCTGGCAGGGGTGGCTTCGAGCAGTACTTC. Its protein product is CASSLAGRGGFEQYF.

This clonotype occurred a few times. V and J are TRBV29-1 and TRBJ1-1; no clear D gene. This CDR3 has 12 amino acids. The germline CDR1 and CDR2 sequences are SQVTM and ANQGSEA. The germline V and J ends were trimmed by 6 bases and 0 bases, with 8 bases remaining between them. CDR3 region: CSVLSVNTEAFF. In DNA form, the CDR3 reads TGCAGCGTCTTATCAGTGAACACTGAAGCTTTCTTT.

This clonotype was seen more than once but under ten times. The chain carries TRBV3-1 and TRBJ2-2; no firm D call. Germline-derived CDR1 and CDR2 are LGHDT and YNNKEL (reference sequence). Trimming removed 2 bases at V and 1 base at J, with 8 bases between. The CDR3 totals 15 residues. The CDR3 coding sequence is TGTGCCAGCAGCCAAAACGTCTGGAACACCGGGGAGCTGTTTTTT. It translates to CASSQNVWNTGELFF.

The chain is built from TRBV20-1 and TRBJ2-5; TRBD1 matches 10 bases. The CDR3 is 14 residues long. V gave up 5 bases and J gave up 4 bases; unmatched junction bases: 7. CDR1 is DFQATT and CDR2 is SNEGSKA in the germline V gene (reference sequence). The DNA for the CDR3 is TGCAGTGCTGACAGGGGGCCGAGAGGAGAGACCCAGTACTTC. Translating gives CSADRGPRGETQYF.

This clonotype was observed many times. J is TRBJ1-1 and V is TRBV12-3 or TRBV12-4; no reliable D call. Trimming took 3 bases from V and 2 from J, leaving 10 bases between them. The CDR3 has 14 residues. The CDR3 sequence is CASSFRAQNTEAFF. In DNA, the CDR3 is TGTGCCAGCAGTTTTCGGGCTCAAAACACTGAAGCTTTCTTT.

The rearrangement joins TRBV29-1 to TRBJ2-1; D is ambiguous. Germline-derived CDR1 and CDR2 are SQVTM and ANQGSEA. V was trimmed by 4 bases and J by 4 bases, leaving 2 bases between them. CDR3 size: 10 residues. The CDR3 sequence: CSVGYNEQFF. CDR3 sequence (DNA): TGCAGCGTTGGGTACAATGAGCAGTTCTTC.

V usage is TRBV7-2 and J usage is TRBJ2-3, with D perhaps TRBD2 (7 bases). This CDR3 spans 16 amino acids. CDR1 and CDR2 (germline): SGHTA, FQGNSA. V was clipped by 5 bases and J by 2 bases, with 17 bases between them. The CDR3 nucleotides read TGTGCCAGCAGCGCGAGGGGGGGCGGAGACACAGATACGCAGTATTTT. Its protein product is CASSARGGGDTDTQYF.

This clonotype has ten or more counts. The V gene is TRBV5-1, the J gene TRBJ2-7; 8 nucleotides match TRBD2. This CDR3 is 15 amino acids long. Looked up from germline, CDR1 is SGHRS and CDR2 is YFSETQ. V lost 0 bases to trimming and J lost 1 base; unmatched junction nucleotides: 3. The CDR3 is CASSLGTSSSYEQYF. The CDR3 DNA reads TGCGCCAGCAGCTTGGGGACTAGCTCTTCCTACGAGCAGTACTTC.

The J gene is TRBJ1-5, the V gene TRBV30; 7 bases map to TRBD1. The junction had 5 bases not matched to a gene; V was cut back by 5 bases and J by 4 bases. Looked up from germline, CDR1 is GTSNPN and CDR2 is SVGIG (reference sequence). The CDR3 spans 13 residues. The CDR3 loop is CAWASQGNQPQHF. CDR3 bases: TGTGCCTGGGCCTCACAGGGGAATCAGCCCCAGCATTTT. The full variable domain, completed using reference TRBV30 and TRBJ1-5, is SQTIHQWPATLVQPVGSPLSLECTVEGTSNPNLYWYRQAAGRGLQLLFYSVGIGQISSEVPQNLSASRPQDRQFILSSKKLLLSDSGFYLCAWASQGNQPQHFGDGTRLSIL.

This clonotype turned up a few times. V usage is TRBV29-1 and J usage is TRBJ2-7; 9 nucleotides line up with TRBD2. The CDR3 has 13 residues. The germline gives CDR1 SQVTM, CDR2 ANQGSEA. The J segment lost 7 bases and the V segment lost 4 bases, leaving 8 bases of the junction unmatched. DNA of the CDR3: TGCAGCGTTGGGACTAGCGAGTTTTTTGAGCAGTACTTC. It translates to CSVGTSEFFEQYF.

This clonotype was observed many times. The CDR3 coding sequence is TGTGCCAGCAGGCCCACTAGCGTCCCGAACACCGGGGAGCTGTTTTTT. Residues: CASRPTSVPNTGELFF. This rearrangement joins TRBV6-2 or TRBV6-3 to TRBJ2-2; 7 nucleotides agree with TRBD2. CDR3 size: 16 residues. From germline, CDR1 is MNHEY and CDR2 SVGEGT. V lost 6 bases and J lost 0; bases outside the gene matches: 7.

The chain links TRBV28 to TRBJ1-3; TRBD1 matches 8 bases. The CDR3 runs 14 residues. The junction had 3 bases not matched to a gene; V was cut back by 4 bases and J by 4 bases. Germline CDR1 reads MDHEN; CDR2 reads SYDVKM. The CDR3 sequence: CASSSTGAGNTIYF. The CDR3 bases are TGTGCCAGCAGTTCGACAGGGGCCGGAAACACCATATATTTT.

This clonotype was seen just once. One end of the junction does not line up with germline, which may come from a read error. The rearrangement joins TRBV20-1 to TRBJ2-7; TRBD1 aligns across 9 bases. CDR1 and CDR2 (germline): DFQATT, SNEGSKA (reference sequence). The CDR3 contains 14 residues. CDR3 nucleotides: TGCAGTGCTAGACCGGGACAGGGTTTCTACGAGCAGTACTTT. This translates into CSARPGQGFYEQYF.

The CDR3 region is CASRPGQGAYEQYF. The DNA of the CDR3 is TGTGCCAGCAGGCCGGGACAGGGGGCCTACGAGCAGTACTTC. The chain is built from TRBV12-3 or TRBV12-4 and TRBJ2-7; TRBD1 matches 11 bases. V dropped 6 bases and J dropped 2; count of bases not matched to a gene: 3. This CDR3 spans 14 amino acids.

The chain's CDR3 is CASSLYVAEYNEQFF. The CDR3 DNA reads as TGTGCCAGCAGTTTGTACGTAGCGGAATACAATGAGCAGTTCTTC. The V gene is TRBV27, the J gene TRBJ2-1, with D maybe TRBD2 (6 bases). The V gene lost 3 bases and the J gene lost 4 bases, with 13 bases spanning the gap. Per the germline V gene, CDR1 is MNHEY and CDR2 is SMNVEV (reference sequence). The CDR3 consists of 15 residues.

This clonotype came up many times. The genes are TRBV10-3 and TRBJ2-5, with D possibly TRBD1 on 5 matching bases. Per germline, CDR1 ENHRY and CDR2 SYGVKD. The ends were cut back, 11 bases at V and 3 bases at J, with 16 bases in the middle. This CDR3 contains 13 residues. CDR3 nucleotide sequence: TGTGCCGCCAAAAGGGGCAGGGAAGAGACCCAGTACTTC. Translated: CAAKRGREETQYF.

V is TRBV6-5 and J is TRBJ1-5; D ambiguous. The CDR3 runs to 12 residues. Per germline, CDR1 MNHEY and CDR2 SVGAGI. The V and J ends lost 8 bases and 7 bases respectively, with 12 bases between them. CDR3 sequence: CASSSPGQPQHF. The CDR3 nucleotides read TGTGCCAGCTCTTCCCCGGGACAGCCCCAGCATTTT.

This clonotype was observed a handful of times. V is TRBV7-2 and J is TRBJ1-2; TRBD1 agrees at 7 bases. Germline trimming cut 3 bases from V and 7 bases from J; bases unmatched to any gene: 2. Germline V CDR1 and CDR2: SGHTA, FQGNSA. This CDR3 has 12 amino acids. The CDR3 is CASSLRGLGYTF. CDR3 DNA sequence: TGTGCCAGCAGCTTGAGGGGGCTTGGCTACACCTTC.

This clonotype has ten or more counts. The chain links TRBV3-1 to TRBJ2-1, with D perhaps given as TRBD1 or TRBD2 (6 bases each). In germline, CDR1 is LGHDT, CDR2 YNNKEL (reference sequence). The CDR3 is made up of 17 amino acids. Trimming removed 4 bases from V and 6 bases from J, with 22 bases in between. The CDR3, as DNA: TGTGCCAGCAGCCCCCCGATGGGCGGGACAATGGGCAATGAGCAGTTCTTC. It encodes CASSPPMGGTMGNEQFF.